The clone carrying this T cell receptor (beta chain) was picked up a small number of times. What it binds is not known. This sample is part of a study of T cells in Graves' hyperthyroidism and ophthalmopathy. Study-level results: The authors' 13 V-J model separated ophthalmopathy from stable hyperthyroidism.

Using RNA transcripts as the source, TCR beta CDR3 regions were amplified. TCR CDR3 underwent first-round RT-PCR with the HTBI primer set. Via MiXCR, TCRdb re-called the multiplex PCR reads, giving one row per CDR3 protein. The data hold approximately 420,000 distinct CDR3 sequences, with under 15% observed a single time. The sequenced sample was blood. The receptor comes from a woman in her thirties with Graves' hyperthyroidism.

CDR3 in DNA: TGTGCCAGCAGCCCTACTTGGGGGGGAAGCTCCTATAATTCACCCCTCCACTTT. This codes for CASSPTWGGSSYNSPLHF. The chain recombines TRBV7-9 with TRBJ1-6; D might be TRBD1 (5 bases). Trimming left V 5 bases short and J 0 bases short, with 17 bases between. Germline-derived CDR1 and CDR2 are SEHNR and FQNEAQ (reference sequence). The CDR3 sequence is 18 residues long.